The 28 T cell receptor beta chains in this list originate from one sample, sequenced in a study of T cells after yellow fever vaccination. TCRdb analysed the 5' RACE reads with MiXCR anew, one entry per CDR3 protein. The sample holds hundreds of thousands of distinct CDR3 sequences; approximately 13% are singletons and the top ten take 15%. The sample consisted of PBMCs, taken on the day of the yellow fever booster vaccination. These receptors came from a man aged 25-45 years who received the YFV17D yellow fever vaccine.

The V and J genes are TRBV28 and TRBJ2-2; no clear D gene. V dropped 2 bases and J dropped 5 bases, with 15 bases sitting between them. The germline V gene encodes CDR1 MDHEN and CDR2 SYDVKM. The CDR3 consists of 16 residues. DNA of the CDR3: TGTGCCAGCAGTTTAGCCGCGGCACTTCGGACCGGGGAGCTGTTTTTT. Translating it yields CASSLAAALRTGELFF.

The chain employs TRBV28 and TRBJ1-5; TRBD1 agrees at 9 bases. The CDR3 is made up of 14 amino acids. Germline V CDR1 and CDR2: MDHEN, SYDVKM. V lost 7 bases to trimming and J lost 6 bases; unmatched junction nucleotides: 7. The CDR3 DNA reads TGTGCCAGCATCGCCGGGACAGGGTCTCAGCCCCAGCATTTT. It codes for CASIAGTGSQPQHF.

The rearrangement links TRBV18 to TRBJ2-2; D is ambiguous. Trimming took off 2 bases at V and 5 bases at J, with 6 bases between the two ends. The CDR3 is 13 amino acids. Germline V gene lookup returns CDR1 KGHSH and CDR2 LQKENI. In nucleotides, the CDR3 is TGTGCCAGCTCACCAGACCAAACCGGGGAGCTGTTTTTT. Translation gives CASSPDQTGELFF. Variable domain in full (rest from reference TRBV18 and TRBJ2-2): NAGVMQNPRHLVRRRGQEARLRCSPMKGHSHVYWYRQLPEEGLKFMVYLQKENIIDESGMPKERFSAEFPKEGPSILRIQQVVRGDSAAYFCASSPDQTGELFFGEGSRLTVL.

This clonotype was counted a few times. The J gene is TRBJ2-4, the V gene TRBV7-2; TRBD2 matches 9 bases. The CDR3 runs 15 residues. The germline CDR1 and CDR2 sequences are SGHTA and FQGNSA. The junction had 8 bases not matched to a gene; V was cut back by 6 bases and J by 5 bases. For the CDR3, the DNA is TGTGCCAGCAGGGCTACTAGCGGGTCGGAAAACATTCAGTACTTC. This sequence encodes CASRATSGSENIQYF.

This clonotype was seen a few times. This chain uses TRBV6-5 with TRBJ2-1; TRBD2 agrees at 9 bases. The CDR3 loop spans 12 amino acids. Trimming cost V 2 bases and J 11 bases; bases outside gene matches: 1. Per the germline V gene, CDR1 is MNHEY and CDR2 is SVGAGI. CDR3 sequence (DNA): TGTGCCAGCAGTTACGGACTAGCGAAGCAGTTCTTC. Its translation is CASSYGLAKQFF.

The V call is TRBV7-2, the J call TRBJ2-7, with a possible D match to TRBD1 (5 bases). V gave up 5 bases and J gave up 1 base, with 15 bases separating them. This CDR3 has 15 residues. Germline-derived CDR1 and CDR2 are SGHTA and FQGNSA. The CDR3 bases are TGTGCCAGCAGCCGGACACAAACCCTTTCCTACGAGCAGTACTTC. It is translated as CASSRTQTLSYEQYF.

This sequence joins TRBV5-1 and TRBJ2-3; D is unresolved. Germline-derived CDR1 and CDR2 are SGHRS and YFSETQ. CDR3 length: 15 residues. The V end lost 5 bases, the J end lost 4 bases, and 17 bases lay between the germline ends. CDR3 region: CASRPLQRISDTQYF. CDR3 DNA sequence: TGCGCCAGCAGGCCCCTCCAACGGATATCAGATACGCAGTATTTT.

About this clonotype itself: One end of the junction does not line up with germline, which may come from a read error. This sequence joins TRBV6-1 and TRBJ1-4, with TRBD1 matching 8 bases. Germline values: CDR1 MNHNS, CDR2 SASEGT. This CDR3 spans 19 amino acids. This chain's CDR3 is CASSGIDRGAGRSNEKLFF. The CDR3, as DNA: TGTGCCAGTAGTGGGATAGACAGGGGAGCCGGTCGTTCTAATGAAAAACTGTTTTTT.

This clonotype showed up just a few times. The rearrangement uses TRBV6-5 and TRBJ2-7, with D hard to call. This CDR3 contains 13 residues. V lost 2 bases, J lost 3 bases, and 8 bases lay in between. CDR1 and CDR2 (germline): MNHEY, SVGAGI. The CDR3 spells CASSYRPSYEQYF. As DNA, the CDR3 is TGTGCCAGCAGTTACCGCCCCAGCTACGAGCAGTACTTC.

The V and J genes are TRBV10-3 and TRBJ2-5, with 9 bases matching TRBD1. J gave up 5 bases and V 0 bases, and 4 bases lay outside the gene matches. The CDR3 length is 15 residues. Germline assignment: CDR1 ENHRY and CDR2 SYGVKD. The CDR3 DNA follows: TGTGCCATCAGTGAGTCCGGACAGGGGATCGAGACCCAGTACTTC. It yields the protein CAISESGQGIETQYF.

The chain joins TRBV24-1 to TRBJ2-5; tentatively, D is TRBD2 (6 bases). The CDR3 loop spans 14 amino acids. Germline CDR1 KGHDR, CDR2 SFDVKD. V was pared by 4 bases and J by 4 bases, with 12 bases between. The DNA for the CDR3 is TGTGCCACCAGTGAATCAGGGAGGTCAGAGACCCAGTACTTC. Amino acids: CATSESGRSETQYF.

The CDR3, as DNA: TGCAGCGTTCTTCAAAGGGAGAAAGGAAACACCATATATTTT. It encodes CSVLQREKGNTIYF. The chain combines TRBV29-1 with TRBJ1-3; D gene uncertain. There are 14 residues in the CDR3. Germline V CDR1 and CDR2: SQVTM, ANQGSEA. Trimming shortened V by 5 bases and J by 4 bases, and 15 bases separated the two germline ends.

This chain joins TRBV12-3 or TRBV12-4 and TRBJ2-1; 10 bases align to TRBD2. V dropped 2 bases and J dropped 5; count of bases not matched to a gene: 9. This CDR3 has 17 amino acids. The CDR3: CASSLTSGRVLDNEQFF. As DNA, the CDR3 is TGTGCCAGCAGTTTAACGAGCGGGAGGGTTTTAGACAATGAGCAGTTCTTC.

The V call is TRBV12-3 or TRBV12-4, the J call TRBJ1-5; TRBD1 matches 7 bases. This CDR3 contains 14 residues. Germline trimming cut 8 bases from V and 2 bases from J; bases unmatched to any gene: 6. CDR3 coding DNA: TGTGCCAGCTCTATGGGGACAGGCAATCAGCCCCAGCATTTT. This codes for CASSMGTGNQPQHF.

This clonotype was picked up a small number of times. The V and J genes are TRBV28 and TRBJ2-3; no clear D. CDR1 MDHEN and CDR2 SYDVKM come from the germline V gene. V was cut by 4 bases and J by 5 bases, with 7 bases left in between. The CDR3 has 12 amino acids. The chain's CDR3 is CASSSLRDTQYF. The DNA for the CDR3 is TGTGCCAGCAGTTCCCTTAGAGATACGCAGTATTTT.

This clonotype has just a few counts. The chain carries TRBV20-1 and TRBJ2-3, with D tentatively TRBD2 (6 bases). The CDR3 is 13 amino acids. Germline CDR1 and CDR2: DFQATT and SNEGSKA (reference sequence). V was trimmed by 6 bases and J by 4 bases, leaving 14 bases between them. CDR3 coding DNA: TGCAGTGCCGGGAGACCCGCAGCAGATACGCAGTATTTT. Translating it yields CSAGRPAADTQYF.

This clonotype was found a few times. V and J are TRBV20-1 and TRBJ1-6; 7 bases are shared with TRBD1. The CDR3 contains 13 residues. The junction had 5 bases not matched to a gene; V was cut back by 7 bases and J by 5 bases. Germline V gives CDR1 DFQATT, CDR2 SNEGSKA (reference sequence). The CDR3 here is CSGLGQNNSPLHF. The CDR3, as DNA: TGCAGTGGCCTGGGACAGAATAATTCACCCCTCCACTTT.

In this sample, this clonotype turned up a few times. The chain uses TRBV7-8 and TRBJ2-7; 8 bases are shared with TRBD1. V lost 7 bases to trimming and J lost 4 bases; unmatched junction nucleotides: 15. The CDR3 covers 16 residues. Per the germline V gene, CDR1 is SGHVS and CDR2 is FQNEAQ. Here the CDR3 reads CASTSQDRDLNYEQYF. CDR3 nucleotides: TGTGCCAGCACATCCCAGGACAGGGACCTTAATTACGAGCAGTACTTC.

Only a few counts were recorded for this clonotype. The genes are TRBV6-2 or TRBV6-3 and TRBJ2-7; TRBD1 or TRBD2 may be the D gene (6 bases each). The V gene lost 11 bases and the J gene lost 0 bases, with 8 bases spanning the gap. CDR3 length: 11 amino acids. Germline V gene sequence: CDR1 MNHEY, CDR2 SVGEGT. The CDR3 region is CAGGRSYEQYF. The DNA of the CDR3 is TGTGCCGGGGGGCGCTCCTACGAGCAGTACTTC.

This clonotype was seen a handful of times. The gene calls are TRBV20-1 and TRBJ1-5; D not resolved. CDR1 DFQATT and CDR2 SNEGSKA come from the germline V gene (reference sequence). Trimming stripped 3 bases from V and 3 bases from J, with 12 bases between. The CDR3 totals 14 residues. The CDR3 DNA reads TGCAGTGCTAGCGATGGGAAGGACAATCAGCCCCAGCATTTT. This encodes CSASDGKDNQPQHF.

This clonotype occurred a few times. The chain is built from TRBV19 and TRBJ1-5, with a possible D match to TRBD1 (5 bases). V was pared by 3 bases and J by 3 bases, with 9 bases between. The CDR3 spans 14 residues. Germline loops: CDR1 LNHDA, CDR2 SQIVND (reference sequence). CDR3 loop: CASSIVGDNQPQHF. Written as DNA, the CDR3 is TGTGCCAGTAGTATTGTGGGGGACAATCAGCCCCAGCATTTT.

This clonotype was observed a handful of times. This chain connects TRBV7-9 to TRBJ2-6; no reliable D call. V was clipped by 9 bases and J by 0 bases, with 15 bases between them. The CDR3 spans 16 residues. In germline, CDR1 is SEHNR, CDR2 FQNEAQ (reference sequence). CDR3 region: CARDRVGFSGANVLTF. CDR3 sequence (DNA): TGTGCCAGGGATCGGGTGGGGTTCTCTGGGGCCAACGTCCTGACTTTC. The variable domain in full, completed from reference TRBV7-9 and TRBJ2-6, reads DTGVSQNPRHKITKRGQNVTFRCDPISEHNRLYWYRQTLGQGPEFLTYFQNEAQLEKSRLLSDRFSAERPKGSFSTLEIQRTEQGDSAMYLCARDRVGFSGANVLTFGAGSRLTVL.

The chain combines TRBV29-1 with TRBJ2-3; 13 bases are shared with TRBD2. Germline V gene lookup returns CDR1 SQVTM and CDR2 ANQGSEA. The CDR3 loop spans 11 amino acids. J lost 14 bases, V lost 6 bases, and 5 bases had no gene match. DNA for the CDR3: TGCAGCGTGGGGGGACTAGCGGGAATGTATTTT. Translating gives CSVGGLAGMYF.

The rearrangement joins TRBV15 to TRBJ2-1, with 9 bases matching TRBD2. The CDR3 is 13 amino acids. The trim removed 2 bases at V and 8 bases at J, leaving 1 base unmatched. The V gene's germline CDR1 is LNHNV and CDR2 YYDKDF (reference sequence). DNA of the CDR3: TGTGCCACCAGCAGACTAGCGGGATATGAGCAGTTCTTC. The encoded protein is CATSRLAGYEQFF.

This clonotype has more than one count but fewer than ten. V is TRBV3-1 and J is TRBJ2-3, with 7 bases that match TRBD2. The ends lost 1 base at V and 4 bases at J; junction bases unmatched: 2. Germline V gene lookup returns CDR1 LGHDT and CDR2 YNNKEL (reference sequence). The length of the CDR3 is 14 residues. The CDR3 DNA follows: TGTGCCAGCAGCCAAGGGGACTACGCAGATACGCAGTATTTT. This sequence encodes CASSQGDYADTQYF.

V and J are TRBV5-1 and TRBJ2-5; 11 positions match TRBD2. The CDR3 length is 15 residues. Looked up from germline, CDR1 is SGHRS and CDR2 is YFSETQ. V was pared by 6 bases and J by 2 bases, with 6 bases of the junction left unmatched. CDR3 bases: TGCGCCAGCACCGGGGGGACTAGCGGACAAGAGACCCAGTACTTC. It encodes CASTGGTSGQETQYF.

The genes are TRBV20-1 and TRBJ1-5, with D unresolved. Germline V lookup: CDR1 DFQATT, CDR2 SNEGSKA (reference sequence). Between the trimmed V and J ends, which lost 3 bases and 3 bases, there was a span of 9 bases. This CDR3 is built from 13 residues. CDR3 protein: CSASSQLNQPQHF. The DNA for the CDR3 is TGCAGTGCTAGTAGCCAACTCAATCAGCCCCAGCATTTT.

The genes are TRBV5-1 and TRBJ2-1, with TRBD2 identical over 10 bases. CDR1 is SGHRS, CDR2 YFSETQ, per germline. The CDR3 length is 14 residues. Trimming cost V 4 bases and J 5 bases; bases outside gene matches: 3. CDR3 nucleotide sequence: TGCGCCAGCAGCGGACTAGCGGTAAACAATGAGCAGTTCTTC. It is translated as CASSGLAVNNEQFF.